Listed below are T cell receptor beta chains from one sample, sequenced in a study of STAT5B mutations in CD4+ large granular lymphocyte leukemia. Profiling relied on immunoSEQ multiplex PCR, and the TCRdb table lists in-frame clones only, not all of them. Seen here are 25,000 to 30,000 clones, 70% to 75% observed once, and the top ten hold approximately 3.1%. The specimen was CD4+ T cells from blood buffy coats. The receptors originated from a human donor in good health. The CDR3 runs from the conserved cysteine through the conserved F or W.

V gene: TRBV9; CDR3 length: 13; J gene: TRBJ1-1; CDR3 protein: CASSGGMNTEAFF
V gene: TRBV4-3; CDR3 length: 19; J gene: TRBJ2-6; CDR3 protein: CASSQVPIGGPSGANVLTF
V gene: TRBV5-1; CDR3 length: 16; J gene: TRBJ2-5; CDR3 protein: CASSLAESEWGETQYF
V gene: TRBV6-6; CDR3 length: 15; J gene: TRBJ1-1; CDR3 protein: CASSYSGTVNTEAFF
V gene: TRBV9; CDR3 length: 15; J gene: TRBJ2-3; CDR3 protein: CASSVAGGGADTQYF
V gene: TRBV5-6; CDR3 length: 15; J gene: TRBJ2-1; CDR3 protein: CASSSGLAGGRGQFF
V gene: TRBV11-3; CDR3 length: 13; J gene: TRBJ2-1; CDR3 protein: CASSTGTSGSQFF
V gene: TRBV5-6; CDR3 length: 12; J gene: TRBJ2-1; CDR3 protein: CASRARGFEQFF
V gene: TRBV7-2; CDR3 length: 14; J gene: TRBJ2-7; CDR3 protein: CASSLSQGLYEQYF
V gene: TRBV2; CDR3 length: 13; J gene: TRBJ1-1; CDR3 protein: CAIRQGMNTEAFF
V gene: TRBV6-5; CDR3 length: 13; J gene: TRBJ2-1; CDR3 protein: CASRPSGRGKQFF
V gene: TRBV10-3; CDR3 length: 13; J gene: TRBJ1-5; CDR3 protein: CAIAPGGNQPQHF
V gene: TRBV28; CDR3 length: 18; J gene: TRBJ2-1; CDR3 protein: CASSLSKLSGLMDNEQFF
V gene: TRBV11-2; CDR3 length: 12; J gene: TRBJ1-1; CDR3 protein: CASSLKTGDAFF
V gene: TRBV2; CDR3 length: 15; J gene: TRBJ2-1; CDR3 protein: CASTLTETSYNEQFF
V gene: TRBV7-4; CDR3 length: 22; J gene: TRBJ2-5; CDR3 protein: CASSFNWGGVQGRSGDQETQYF
V gene: TRBV18; CDR3 length: 14; J gene: TRBJ2-7; CDR3 protein: CASSPQGRFYEQYF
V gene: TRBV6-6; CDR3 length: 14; J gene: TRBJ1-3; CDR3 protein: CASSYGLWGNTIYF
V gene: TRBV13; CDR3 length: 20; J gene: TRBJ2-1; CDR3 protein: CASSLSSRLSGRSLPNEQFF
V gene: TRBV9; CDR3 length: 17; J gene: TRBJ2-1; CDR3 protein: CASSPRDNAGGRNEQFF
V gene: TRBV30; CDR3 length: 15; J gene: TRBJ2-1; CDR3 protein: CAWSPVSGIKNEQFF
V gene: TRBV27; CDR3 length: 13; J gene: TRBJ2-1; CDR3 protein: CASSPRGLDEQFF
V gene: TRBV5-1; CDR3 length: 15; J gene: TRBJ1-4; CDR3 protein: CASSLDGGGLEKLFF
V gene: TRBV19; CDR3 length: 14; J gene: TRBJ1-6; CDR3 protein: CASRPGPYNSPLHF
V gene: TRBV18; CDR3 length: 14; J gene: TRBJ1-2; CDR3 protein: CASSLSGGNYGYTF
V gene: TRBV4-3; CDR3 length: 15; J gene: TRBJ2-4; CDR3 protein: CASSQEQGVKNIQYF
V gene: TRBV4-3; CDR3 length: 15; J gene: TRBJ2-5; CDR3 protein: CASSQDPASPGTQYF
V gene: TRBV19; CDR3 length: 13; J gene: TRBJ2-2; CDR3 protein: CASSSQAAGELFF
V gene: TRBV28; CDR3 length: 11; J gene: TRBJ2-7; CDR3 protein: CASSPRGEQYF
V gene: TRBV29-1; CDR3 length: 14; J gene: TRBJ2-7; CDR3 protein: CSVLEQARSYEQYF
V gene: TRBV7-2; CDR3 length: 15; J gene: TRBJ2-1; CDR3 protein: CASNRGGWNTIEQFF
V gene: TRBV7-2; CDR3 length: 17; J gene: TRBJ2-5; CDR3 protein: CASSLWSSRGPQETQYF
V gene: TRBV10-3; CDR3 length: 13; J gene: TRBJ1-2; CDR3 protein: CAVWTDSFYGYTF
V gene: TRBV5-1; CDR3 length: 17; J gene: TRBJ2-1; CDR3 protein: CASSFGHGLSSYNEQFF
V gene: TRBV30; CDR3 length: 13; J gene: TRBJ1-2; CDR3 protein: CAWSVTGNYGYTF
V gene: TRBV19; CDR3 length: 11; J gene: TRBJ1-5; CDR3 protein: CASSMTGIQHF
V gene: TRBV5-6; CDR3 length: 15; J gene: TRBJ1-1; CDR3 protein: CASSFLTDKNTEAFF
V gene: TRBV2; CDR3 length: 12; J gene: TRBJ2-3; CDR3 protein: CASRRLADTQYF
V gene: TRBV6-1; CDR3 length: 16; J gene: TRBJ2-7; CDR3 protein: CASSGGDRRGQYEQYF
V gene: TRBV5-8; CDR3 length: 18; J gene: TRBJ2-5; CDR3 protein: CASSYGTSGRGVGETQYF
V gene: TRBV5-1; CDR3 length: 16; J gene: TRBJ1-6; CDR3 protein: CASSFVQGGYNSPLHF
V gene: TRBV6-1; CDR3 length: 13; J gene: TRBJ2-2; CDR3 protein: CASRSQGTGELFF
V gene: TRBV28; CDR3 length: 13; J gene: TRBJ2-5; CDR3 protein: CASRQGGQETQYF
V gene: TRBV7-9; CDR3 length: 17; J gene: TRBJ2-1; CDR3 protein: CASSRTSGSKWSSEQFF
V gene: TRBV6-5; CDR3 length: 15; J gene: TRBJ1-3; CDR3 protein: CASSPTGSSGNTVYF
V gene: TRBV12-5; CDR3 length: 14; J gene: TRBJ1-6; CDR3 protein: CASGLGQGGSPLHF
V gene: TRBV7-2; CDR3 length: 12; J gene: TRBJ1-5; CDR3 protein: CASSFPFQPQHF
V gene: TRBV7-6; CDR3 length: 17; J gene: TRBJ2-7; CDR3 protein: CASSPRARGVISYEQYF
V gene: TRBV18; CDR3 length: 18; J gene: TRBJ2-4; CDR3 protein: CATSPAGDWGPAKNIQYF
V gene: TRBV6-6; CDR3 length: 13; J gene: TRBJ2-7; CDR3 protein: CASNMADSYEQYF